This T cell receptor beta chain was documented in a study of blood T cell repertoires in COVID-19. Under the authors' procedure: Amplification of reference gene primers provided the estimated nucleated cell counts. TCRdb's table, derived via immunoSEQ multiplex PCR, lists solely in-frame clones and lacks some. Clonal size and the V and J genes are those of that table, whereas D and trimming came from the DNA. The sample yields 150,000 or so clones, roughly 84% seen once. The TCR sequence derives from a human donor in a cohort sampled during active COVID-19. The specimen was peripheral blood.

CDR3 nucleotide sequence: TGTGCCAGCAGTTTAACGACAGGGAGCAATCAGCCCCAGCATTTT. Its translation: CASSLTTGSNQPQHF. The chain employs TRBV27 and TRBJ1-5; 7 bases line up with TRBD1. The V and J ends lost 2 bases and 1 base, in that order; junction bases with no gene match: 2. The germline gives CDR1 MNHEY, CDR2 SMNVEV (reference sequence). The CDR3 has 15 amino acids.